The clone carrying this T cell receptor beta chain has more than one count but fewer than ten. TCRdb reprocessed the 5' RACE reads with MiXCR, giving one entry per CDR3 protein. The sample carries some 1,700,000 distinct CDR3 sequences, around 33% recorded once. The CDR3 is made up of 14 amino acids. The germline V and J ends were trimmed by 5 bases and 2 bases, with 13 bases remaining between them. CDR1 and CDR2 (germline): MDHEN, SYDVKM. The sample originates from a study of identical twins. The source of this sequence is a newborn girl in good health. The chain uses TRBV28 and TRBJ2-7, with D maybe TRBD1 (6 bases). Sequencing was carried out using cord blood. As DNA, the CDR3 is TGTGCCAGCAGTCCGGGACACCGCCCCTACGAGCAGTACTTC. Translation: CASSPGHRPYEQYF.